Each of the 26 T cell receptor beta chains below was sequenced from the same sample in a study of T cells in Graves' hyperthyroidism and ophthalmopathy. Authors of the study amplified TCR beta CDR3 regions from RNA transcripts. TCR CDR3 regions were first amplified by RT-PCR with HTBI primers. TCRdb passed the multiplex PCR reads through MiXCR, listing each CDR3 protein once. Counted here are under 400,000 distinct CDR3 sequences, roughly 14% occurring once; the ten biggest clones make up approximately 11%. The sequenced material came from blood. The receptors stem from a woman between 55 and 75 years old with Graves' hyperthyroidism.

This chain joins TRBV27 and TRBJ1-5, with D possibly TRBD1 on 5 matching bases. Germline CDR1 reads MNHEY; CDR2 reads SMNVEV (reference sequence). Trimming cost V 6 bases and J 2 bases, with 11 bases left between them. The CDR3 spans 14 residues. The CDR3 region is CASRRLGGNQPQHF. The CDR3 coding sequence is TGTGCCAGCAGACGATTAGGGGGCAATCAGCCCCAGCATTTT.

On this clonotype: A much larger clone is a single base away; this may be a read error. The DNA of the CDR3 is TGTGCCAGCGGCTCTAGCGGGAGGGCCTCCTACGAGCAGTACTTC. Translating gives CASGSSGRASYEQYF. The chain recombines TRBV7-9 with TRBJ2-7; 12 nucleotides agree with TRBD2. After removal of 8 bases from V and 0 bases from J, the junction contained 5 bases not matched to a gene. Germline V gene sequence: CDR1 SEHNR, CDR2 FQNEAQ (reference sequence). The CDR3 spans 15 residues.

This clonotype showed up just a few times. The genes are TRBV5-4 and TRBJ2-7; the match to TRBD1 covers 11 bases. CDR1 and CDR2 (germline): SGHNT, YYREEE (reference sequence). The junction had 5 bases not matched to a gene; V was cut back by 4 bases and J by 2 bases. This CDR3 has 15 amino acids. The CDR3 loop reads CASSPGQGVTYEQYF. The CDR3 DNA reads as TGTGCCAGCAGCCCGGGACAGGGGGTTACCTACGAGCAGTACTTC.

This clonotype was detected many times. This chain connects TRBV29-1 to TRBJ2-5, with a possible D match to TRBD2 (5 bases). The CDR3 contains 13 residues. Trimming removed 6 bases at V and 4 bases at J, with 15 bases between. In germline, CDR1 is SQVTM, CDR2 ANQGSEA. In DNA form, the CDR3 reads TGCAGCGTCCGCCCGTTTGCGGGAGAGACCCAGTACTTC. Encoded protein: CSVRPFAGETQYF.

For this clonotype: It may be a read error: a sequence one base away is much more abundant. V and J are TRBV10-1 and TRBJ1-1; weak D call: TRBD1 (6 bases). The germline CDR1 and CDR2 sequences are WNHNN and SYGVQD (reference sequence). Trimming left V 6 bases short and J 6 bases short, with 14 bases between. The CDR3 totals 13 residues. CDR3 sequence (DNA): TGCGCCAGCAGCGAACAGGGAGGGGCTGAAGCTTTCTTT. This codes for CASSEQGGAEAFF.

The V call is TRBV9, the J call TRBJ2-1; a weak D match, TRBD1 (7 bases). Germline CDR1 reads SGDLS; CDR2 reads YYNGEE. V was shortened by 10 bases and J by 12 bases, with 20 bases between the two germline ends. The CDR3 spans 12 residues. The CDR3 spells CAGGAGGDGQFF. The DNA for the CDR3 is TGTGCCGGCGGGGCAGGGGGTGATGGGCAGTTCTTC.

A few counts support this clonotype. A much larger clone is a single base away; this may be a read error. This CDR3 is missing its conserved last phenylalanine or tryptophan, likely due to a read error. The CDR3 sequence is CASSFFGTEAFL. The DNA for the CDR3 is TGTGCCAGCAGCTTCTTTGGCACTGAAGCTTTCCTT. The gene calls are TRBV11-2 and TRBJ1-1; no clear D. CDR1 is SGHAT, CDR2 FQNNGV, per germline. CDR3 length: 12 residues. With 3 bases removed from V and 4 bases from J, the gap between germline ends came to 6 bases.

This clonotype was counted at least ten times. In DNA form, the CDR3 reads TGTGCCAGCAGTTCGTCTCGGACAGGGGGAGCTGAGACCCAGTACTTC. The encoded protein is CASSSSRTGGAETQYF. V usage is TRBV12-3 or TRBV12-4 and J usage is TRBJ2-5; TRBD1 matches at 10 bases. The CDR3 sequence is 16 residues long. Germline trimming cut 4 bases from V and 5 bases from J; bases unmatched to any gene: 10.

Of note for this clonotype: A read error may be the cause here, since a much bigger clone is one base away. The chain couples TRBV6-1 to TRBJ1-1, with TRBD1 as a possible D gene (5 bases). Germline CDR1 and CDR2: MNHNS and SASEGT. This CDR3 contains 14 residues. The CDR3 nucleotides are TGTGCCAGCAGTCCCTTCACGGGGCCCACTGAAGCTTCCTTT. It is translated as CASSPFTGPTEASF.

This clonotype was counted many times. The CDR3 spells CASSILAGESYNEQFF. The CDR3 bases are TGTGCCAGTAGTATTTTAGCGGGAGAGTCCTACAATGAGCAGTTCTTC. V usage is TRBV19 and J usage is TRBJ2-1; 9 bases are shared with TRBD2. V shed 3 bases, J shed 1 base, and the junction held 4 bases outside the gene matches. The CDR3 sequence is 16 residues long. From germline, CDR1 is LNHDA and CDR2 SQIVND (reference sequence).

This clonotype was counted only a few times. The chain couples TRBV24-1 to TRBJ2-2, with TRBD2 matching 8 bases. This CDR3 contains 16 residues. Germline V CDR1 and CDR2: KGHDR, SFDVKD. The V segment lost 4 bases and the J segment 6 bases; nucleotides outside the gene matches: 9. The CDR3 nucleotides read TGTGCCACCAGTGACCGAGCGGGGGTATTGCCCGGGGAGCTGTTTTTT. Translating gives CATSDRAGVLPGELFF.

This clonotype came up a few times. The chain uses TRBV4-1 and TRBJ2-2; no definite D call. Germline CDR1 and CDR2: MGHRA and YSYEKL. V lost 1 base, J lost 8 bases, and 11 bases lay in between. The CDR3 spans 14 residues. The CDR3 spells CASSQAPISGELFF. CDR3 DNA: TGCGCCAGCAGCCAAGCCCCCATTTCAGGGGAGCTGTTTTTT.

V usage is TRBV12-3 or TRBV12-4 and J usage is TRBJ2-1, with 14 bases fitting TRBD2. The junction had 10 bases not matched to a gene; V was cut back by 3 bases and J by 15 bases. The CDR3 extends over 15 amino acids. The CDR3 reads CASSLRTSGGQKVFF. CDR3 in DNA: TGTGCCAGCAGTTTGCGGACTAGCGGGGGGCAAAAGGTGTTCTTC.

This clonotype was detected ten times or more. The chain couples TRBV27 to TRBJ2-7; 10 nucleotides match TRBD1. V dropped 3 bases and J dropped 2; count of bases not matched to a gene: 13. CDR1 is MNHEY and CDR2 is SMNVEV in the germline V gene (reference sequence). The CDR3 length is 18 residues. The CDR3 protein is CASSFYRGGGQGTYEQYF. The CDR3 DNA reads TGTGCCAGCAGTTTCTACAGAGGGGGGGGACAGGGGACCTACGAGCAGTACTTC.

The gene calls are TRBV24-1 and TRBJ2-1, with 9 bases aligning to TRBD2. Germline V gives CDR1 KGHDR, CDR2 SFDVKD. V shed 1 base, J shed 3 bases, and the junction held 6 bases outside the gene matches. This CDR3 comprises 17 residues. CDR3 DNA: TGTGCCACCAGTGATTTCACCCTAGCGGGGAACTACAATGAGCAGTTCTTC. It yields the protein CATSDFTLAGNYNEQFF.

This rearrangement joins TRBV11-2 to TRBJ1-2, with a possible D match to TRBD1 (5 bases). CDR3 length equals 16 residues. The ends were cut back, 0 bases at V and 0 bases at J, with 11 bases in the middle. From germline, CDR1 is SGHAT and CDR2 FQNNGV. The CDR3 coding sequence is TGTGCCAGCAGCTTAGAGGGACGGCAAGCTAACTATGGCTACACCTTC. Translated, it gives CASSLEGRQANYGYTF.

This clonotype has just one count. V usage is TRBV19 and J usage is TRBJ1-2; 10 nucleotides line up with TRBD1. The CDR3 is made up of 15 amino acids. Trimming removed 3 bases from V and 5 bases from J; junction bases left unmatched: 6. Germline CDR1 reads LNHDA; CDR2 reads SQIVND (reference sequence). The CDR3 DNA sequence: TGTGCCAGTAGTATGGGGACAGGGGATGGGTATGGCTACACCTTC. It yields the protein CASSMGTGDGYGYTF.

The chain couples TRBV5-5 to TRBJ2-2; 7 bases map to TRBD2. After removal of 4 bases from V and 2 bases from J, the junction contained 20 bases not matched to a gene. Germline V lookup: CDR1 SGHKS, CDR2 YYEKEE (reference sequence). The CDR3 runs 20 residues. The CDR3 region is CASSLLAYSAGVTNTGELFF. CDR3 sequence (DNA): TGTGCCAGCAGCCTATTAGCATATTCGGCGGGAGTCACAAACACCGGGGAGCTGTTTTTT. Full variable domain (remainder filled in from reference TRBV5-5 and TRBJ2-2): DAGVTQSPTHLIKTRGQQVTLRCSPISGHKSVSWYQQVLGQGPQFIFQYYEKEERGRGNFPDRFSARQFPNYSSELNVNALLLGDSALYLCASSLLAYSAGVTNTGELFFGEGSRLTVL.

This clonotype was counted many times. The chain links TRBV6-6 to TRBJ2-7, with 7 bases matching TRBD1. V was pared by 2 bases and J by 3 bases, with 4 bases of the junction left unmatched. Germline V lookup: CDR1 MNHNY, CDR2 SVGAGI (reference sequence). The CDR3 sequence is 14 residues long. As DNA, the CDR3 is TGTGCCAGCAGTTACCGGGACAGACTCTACGAGCAGTACTTC. This gives the protein CASSYRDRLYEQYF.

This clonotype was observed a handful of times. V is TRBV6-2 or TRBV6-3 and J is TRBJ2-7; a possible D gene is TRBD2 (5 bases). The V gene's germline CDR1 is MNHEY and CDR2 SVGEGT. V lost 6 bases, J lost 4 bases, and 13 bases lay in between. The CDR3 loop spans 13 amino acids. The CDR3 loop is CASSRDKGYEQYF. The CDR3, as DNA: TGTGCCAGCAGCCGGGATAAAGGATACGAGCAGTACTTC.

Details on this clonotype: A much larger clone lies one base from this, so it may be a read error. This chain uses TRBV2 with TRBJ1-6, with D perhaps matching TRBD1 (6 bases). This CDR3 region has 14 residues. Trimming cost V 9 bases and J 13 bases, with 22 bases left between them. In germline, CDR1 is SNHLY, CDR2 FYNNEI. The CDR3 region has the DNA TGTGCCAGGAGTCCCGGGACAAACCGTAATCCCCTCCACTTT. It specifies CARSPGTNRNPLHF. Full variable domain (outside the CDR3, taken from reference TRBV2 and TRBJ1-6): EPEVTQTPSHQVTQMGQEVILRCVPISNHLYFYWYRQILGQKVEFLVSFYNNEISEKSEIFDDQFSVERPDGSNFTLKIRSTKLEDSAMYFCARSPGTNRNPLHFGNGTRLTVT.

The V call is TRBV5-4, the J call TRBJ2-7, with D unclear. The CDR3 contains 13 residues. With 6 bases removed from V and 6 bases from J, the gap between germline ends came to 16 bases. Germline CDR1 is SGHNT and CDR2 is YYREEE (reference sequence). The CDR3 DNA reads as TGTGCCAGCATTAACCCCTCGAGTCGCGAGCAGTACTTC. Its protein product is CASINPSSREQYF.

This clonotype showed up many times. The chain links TRBV11-2 to TRBJ2-2, with 12 positions matching TRBD2. Germline CDR1 SGHAT, CDR2 FQNNGV. J lost 6 bases, V lost 5 bases, and 1 base had no gene match. CDR3 size: 14 residues. CDR3 residues: CASSLAGGAGELFF. DNA of the CDR3: TGTGCCAGCAGCCTAGCGGGAGGGGCCGGGGAGCTGTTTTTT.

In its sample, this clonotype was seen many times. The genes are TRBV20-1 and TRBJ2-1, with TRBD2 as a possible D gene (6 bases). The germline V and J ends were trimmed by 3 bases and 9 bases, with 18 bases remaining between them. This CDR3 spans 14 amino acids. Germline CDR1 is DFQATT and CDR2 is SNEGSKA (reference sequence). The DNA of the CDR3 is TGCAGTGCTAGTGTAGCGGACCAAAGGGGTGAGCAGTTCTTC. Protein sequence: CSASVADQRGEQFF.

This clonotype was detected only a few times. The chain employs TRBV20-1 and TRBJ2-1; D is unresolved. From germline, CDR1 is DFQATT and CDR2 SNEGSKA (reference sequence). CDR3 length equals 14 residues. Trimming removed 6 bases at V and 0 bases at J, with 12 bases between. CDR3 nucleotide sequence: TGCAGTGCAACGGACCTGAGCTCCTACAATGAGCAGTTCTTC. Translated, it gives CSATDLSSYNEQFF.

This clonotype has only a few counts. The rearrangement links TRBV18 to TRBJ1-1, with a possible D match to TRBD1 (5 bases). From germline, CDR1 is KGHSH and CDR2 LQKENI. The V end lost 5 bases, the J end lost 5 bases, and 18 bases lay between the germline ends. This CDR3 region has 15 residues. The CDR3 reads CASSLNGQGETEAFF. The CDR3 coding sequence is TGTGCCAGCTCATTGAATGGGCAGGGAGAAACTGAAGCTTTCTTT.